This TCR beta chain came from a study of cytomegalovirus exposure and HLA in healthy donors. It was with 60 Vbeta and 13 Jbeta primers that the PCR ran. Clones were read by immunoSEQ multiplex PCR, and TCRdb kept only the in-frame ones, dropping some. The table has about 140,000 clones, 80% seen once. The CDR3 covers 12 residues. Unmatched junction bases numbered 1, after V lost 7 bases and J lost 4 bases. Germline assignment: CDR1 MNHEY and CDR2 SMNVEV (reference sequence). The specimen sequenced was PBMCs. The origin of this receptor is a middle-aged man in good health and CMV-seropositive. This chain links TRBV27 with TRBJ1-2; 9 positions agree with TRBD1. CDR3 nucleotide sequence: TGTGCCAGCAAGACAGGGGGCTATGGCTACACCTTC. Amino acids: CASKTGGYGYTF.